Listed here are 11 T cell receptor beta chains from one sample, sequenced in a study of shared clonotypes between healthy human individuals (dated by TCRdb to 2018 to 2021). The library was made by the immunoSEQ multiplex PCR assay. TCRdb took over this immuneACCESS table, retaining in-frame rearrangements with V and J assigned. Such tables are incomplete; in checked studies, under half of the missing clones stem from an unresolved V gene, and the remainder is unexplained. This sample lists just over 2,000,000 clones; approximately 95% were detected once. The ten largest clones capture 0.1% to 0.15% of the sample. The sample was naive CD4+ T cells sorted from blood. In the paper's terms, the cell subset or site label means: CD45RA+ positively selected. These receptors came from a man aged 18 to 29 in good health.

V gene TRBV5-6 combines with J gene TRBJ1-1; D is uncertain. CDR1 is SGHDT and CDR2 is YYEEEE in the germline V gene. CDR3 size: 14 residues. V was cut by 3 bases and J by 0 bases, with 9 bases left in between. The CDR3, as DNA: TGTGCCAGCAGCTCTCGCCGTCTGAACACTGAAGCTTTCTTT. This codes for CASSSRRLNTEAFF.

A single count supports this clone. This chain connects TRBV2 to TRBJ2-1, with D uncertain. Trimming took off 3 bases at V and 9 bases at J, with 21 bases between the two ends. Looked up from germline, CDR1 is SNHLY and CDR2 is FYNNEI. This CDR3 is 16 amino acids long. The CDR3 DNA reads TGTGCCAGCAGTGAGCAGAAACTAAGTTGGTTTGGTGAGCAGTTCTTC. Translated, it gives CASSEQKLSWFGEQFF.

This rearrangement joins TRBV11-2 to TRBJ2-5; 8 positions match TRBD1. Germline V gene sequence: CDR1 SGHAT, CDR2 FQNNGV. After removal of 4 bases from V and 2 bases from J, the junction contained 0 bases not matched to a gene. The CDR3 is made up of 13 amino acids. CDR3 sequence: CASSWTGQETQYF. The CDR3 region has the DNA TGTGCCAGCAGCTGGACAGGGCAAGAGACCCAGTACTTC. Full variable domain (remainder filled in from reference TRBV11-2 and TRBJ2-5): EAGVAQSPRYKIIEKRQSVAFWCNPISGHATLYWYQQILGQGPKLLIQFQNNGVVDDSQLPKDRFSAERLKGVDSTLKIQPAKLEDSAVYLCASSWTGQETQYFGPGTRLLVL.

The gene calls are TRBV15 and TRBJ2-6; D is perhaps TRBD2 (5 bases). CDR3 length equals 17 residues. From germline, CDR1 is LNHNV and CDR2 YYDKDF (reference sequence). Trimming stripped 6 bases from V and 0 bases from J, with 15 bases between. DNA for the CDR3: TGTGCCACCAGTAGGACCGTTCGGGGCTCTGGGGCCAACGTCCTGACTTTC. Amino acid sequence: CATSRTVRGSGANVLTF.

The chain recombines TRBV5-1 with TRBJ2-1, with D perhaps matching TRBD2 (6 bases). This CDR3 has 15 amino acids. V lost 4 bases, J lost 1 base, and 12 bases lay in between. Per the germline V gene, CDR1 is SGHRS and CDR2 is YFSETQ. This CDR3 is CASSGTGESYNEQFF. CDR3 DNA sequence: TGCGCCAGCAGCGGTACGGGAGAATCCTACAATGAGCAGTTCTTC.

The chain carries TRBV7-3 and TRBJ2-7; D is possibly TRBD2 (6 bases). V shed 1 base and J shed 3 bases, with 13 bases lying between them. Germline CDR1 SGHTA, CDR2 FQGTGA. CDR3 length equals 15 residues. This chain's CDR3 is CASSLKPGGDYEQYF. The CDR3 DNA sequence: TGTGCCAGCAGCTTAAAGCCCGGCGGGGACTACGAGCAGTACTTC.

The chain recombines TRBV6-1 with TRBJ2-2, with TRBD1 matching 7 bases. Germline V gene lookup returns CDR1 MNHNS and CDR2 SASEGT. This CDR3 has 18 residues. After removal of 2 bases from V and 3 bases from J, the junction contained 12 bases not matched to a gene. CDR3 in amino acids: CASSERLQGRVDTGELFF. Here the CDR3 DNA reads TGTGCCAGCAGTGAACGGCTACAGGGGCGCGTGGACACCGGGGAGCTGTTTTTT.

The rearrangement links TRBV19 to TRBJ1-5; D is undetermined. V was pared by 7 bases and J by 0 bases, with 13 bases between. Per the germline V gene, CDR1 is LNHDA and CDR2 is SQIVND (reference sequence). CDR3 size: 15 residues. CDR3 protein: CASTYDRNSNQPQHF. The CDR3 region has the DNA TGTGCCAGTACTTACGACCGCAATAGCAATCAGCCCCAGCATTTT. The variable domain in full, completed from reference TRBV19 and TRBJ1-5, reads DGGITQSPKYLFRKEGQNVTLSCEQNLNHDAMYWYRQDPGQGLRLIYYSQIVNDFQKGDIAEGYSVSREKKESFPLTVTSAQKNPTAFYLCASTYDRNSNQPQHFGDGTRLSIL.

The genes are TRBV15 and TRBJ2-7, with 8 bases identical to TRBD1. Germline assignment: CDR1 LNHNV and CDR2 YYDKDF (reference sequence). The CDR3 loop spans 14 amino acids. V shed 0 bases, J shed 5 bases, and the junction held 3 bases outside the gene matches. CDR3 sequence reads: CATSRDRGQDEQYF. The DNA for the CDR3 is TGTGCCACCAGCAGAGACAGGGGGCAGGACGAGCAGTACTTC.

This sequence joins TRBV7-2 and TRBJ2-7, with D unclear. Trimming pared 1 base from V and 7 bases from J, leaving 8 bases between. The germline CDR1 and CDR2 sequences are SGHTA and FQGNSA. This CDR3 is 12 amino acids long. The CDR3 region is CASSLVAREQYF. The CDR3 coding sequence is TGTGCCAGCAGCTTAGTGGCTCGGGAGCAGTACTTC.

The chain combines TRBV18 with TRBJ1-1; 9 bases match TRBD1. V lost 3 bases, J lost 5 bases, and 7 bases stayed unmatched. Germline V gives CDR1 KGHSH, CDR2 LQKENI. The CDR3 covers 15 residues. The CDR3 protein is CASSPDRGVSTEAFF. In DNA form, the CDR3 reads TGTGCCAGCTCACCCGACAGGGGGGTATCAACTGAAGCTTTCTTT.